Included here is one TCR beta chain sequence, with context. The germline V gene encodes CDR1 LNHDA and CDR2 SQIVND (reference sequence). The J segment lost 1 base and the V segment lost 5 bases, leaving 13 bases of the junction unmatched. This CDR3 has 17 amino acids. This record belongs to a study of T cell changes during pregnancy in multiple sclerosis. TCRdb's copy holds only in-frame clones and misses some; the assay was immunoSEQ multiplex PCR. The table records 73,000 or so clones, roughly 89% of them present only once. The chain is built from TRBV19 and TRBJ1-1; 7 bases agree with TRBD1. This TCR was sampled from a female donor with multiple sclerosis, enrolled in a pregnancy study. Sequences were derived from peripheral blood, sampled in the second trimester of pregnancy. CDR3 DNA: TGTGCCAGTAGTTCAGGGACAGACAGCTTTCAGAACACTGAAGCTTTCTTT. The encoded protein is CASSSGTDSFQNTEAFF.